This T cell receptor (beta chain) was retrieved from a study of long-term antiretroviral therapy in people with HIV. Broader study findings: Information on adherence, resistance and therapy changes was unavailable.

Run at survey level, the immunoSEQ assay was version v3.0. Repertoires were generated with immunoSEQ multiplex PCR, while TCRdb's copy carries only in-frame clones and drops some. The sample holds fewer than 35,000 clones, 85% seen once. In regard to this clone: Its antigen remains unknown.

Trimming took 7 bases from V and 9 from J, leaving 16 bases between them. The CDR3 covers 13 residues. The germline V gene encodes CDR1 MNHNS and CDR2 SASEGT. This receptor was identified in a man in his late teens or twenties with HIV. This sequence joins TRBV6-1 and TRBJ2-1; D may correspond to TRBD1 or TRBD2 (5 bases each). The specimen comprised unsorted PBMCs, sampled approximately 3.3 years after starting antiretroviral therapy. CDR3 nucleotide sequence: TGTGCCAGCACCGGGGCCTCGTGGGCTGAGCAGTTCTTC. Its protein product is CASTGASWAEQFF.